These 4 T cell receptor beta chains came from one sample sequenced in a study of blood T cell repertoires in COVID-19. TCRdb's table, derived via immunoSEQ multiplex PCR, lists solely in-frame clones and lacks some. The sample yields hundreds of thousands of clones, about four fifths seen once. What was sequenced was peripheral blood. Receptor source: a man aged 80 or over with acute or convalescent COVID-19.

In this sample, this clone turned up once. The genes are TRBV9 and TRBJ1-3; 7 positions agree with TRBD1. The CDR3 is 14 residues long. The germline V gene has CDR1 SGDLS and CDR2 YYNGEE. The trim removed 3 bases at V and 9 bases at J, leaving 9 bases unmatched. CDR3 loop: CASSERQGRTTIYF. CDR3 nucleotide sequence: TGTGCCAGCAGCGAGCGACAGGGCCGGACCACCATATATTTT. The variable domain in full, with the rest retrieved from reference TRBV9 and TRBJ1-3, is DSGVTQTPKHLITATGQRVTLRCSPRSGDLSVYWYQQSLDQGLQFLIQYYNGEERAKGNILERFSAQQFPDLHSELNLSSLELGDSALYFCASSERQGRTTIYFGEGSWLTVV.

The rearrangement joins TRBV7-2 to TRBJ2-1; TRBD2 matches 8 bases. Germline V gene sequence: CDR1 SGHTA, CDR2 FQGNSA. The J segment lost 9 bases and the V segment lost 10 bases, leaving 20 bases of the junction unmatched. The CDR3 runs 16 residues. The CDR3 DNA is TGTGCCATATCAACAGGGCTAGCGGGCCTTCAAAGTGAGCAGTTCTTC. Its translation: CAISTGLAGLQSEQFF.

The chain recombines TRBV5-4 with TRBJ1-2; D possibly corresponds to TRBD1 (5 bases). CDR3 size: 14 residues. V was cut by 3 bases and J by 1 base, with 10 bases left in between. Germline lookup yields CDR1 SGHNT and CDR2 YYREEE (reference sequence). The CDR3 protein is CASSSSGGNYGYTF. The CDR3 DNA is TGTGCCAGCAGCTCCTCGGGGGGTAACTATGGCTACACCTTC.

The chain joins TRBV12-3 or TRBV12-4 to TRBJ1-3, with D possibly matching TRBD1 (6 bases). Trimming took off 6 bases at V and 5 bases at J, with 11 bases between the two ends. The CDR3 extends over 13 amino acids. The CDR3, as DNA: TGTGCCAGCAGCAGAAGGGGGAGAAACACCATATATTTT. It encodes CASSRRGRNTIYF.